Sequencing of this T cell receptor (beta chain) was carried out in a study of cytomegalovirus exposure and HLA in healthy donors. Notes on the study in general: It was about 180 TCR beta chains that were listed as cytomegalovirus-associated.

CDR3 length equals 16 residues. V lost 3 bases and J lost 4; bases outside the gene matches: 11. Germline CDR1 reads SNHLY; CDR2 reads FYNNEI. Comments on this clone: The antigen remains undetermined.

Assay used: immunoSEQ multiplex PCR; TCRdb lists only in-frame clones, some missing. The table lists tens of thousands of clones, approximately 95% of them singletons, with approximately 3.4% in the top ten. Specimen: PBMCs. The source of this sequence is a woman between 18 and 29 years old in good health and CMV-seropositive. This chain connects TRBV2 to TRBJ1-2, with TRBD1 identical over 7 bases. For the CDR3, the DNA is TGTGCCAGCAGTGACAGACAGGGCCTGCTAGGCTATGGCTACACCTTC. It yields the protein CASSDRQGLLGYGYTF. Looking up the rest from reference TRBV2 and TRBJ1-2 gives the full variable domain: EPEVTQTPSHQVTQMGQEVILRCVPISNHLYFYWYRQILGQKVEFLVSFYNNEISEKSEIFDDQFSVERPDGSNFTLKIRSTKLEDSAMYFCASSDRQGLLGYGYTFGSGTRLTVV.